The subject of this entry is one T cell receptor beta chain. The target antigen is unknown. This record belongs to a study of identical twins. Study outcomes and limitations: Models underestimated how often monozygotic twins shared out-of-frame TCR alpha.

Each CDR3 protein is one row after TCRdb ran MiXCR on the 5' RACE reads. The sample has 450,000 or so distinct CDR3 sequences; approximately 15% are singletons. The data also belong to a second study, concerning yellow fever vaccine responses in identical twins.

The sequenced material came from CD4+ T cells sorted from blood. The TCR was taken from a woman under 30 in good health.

The CDR3 sequence is CASTPTGNSYEQYF. The CDR3 DNA follows: TGTGCCAGCACCCCGACAGGGAATTCCTACGAGCAGTACTTC. This chain uses TRBV3-1 with TRBJ2-7; 7 bases fit TRBD1. Trimming cost V 7 bases and J 1 base; bases outside gene matches: 7. Germline V gives CDR1 LGHDT, CDR2 YNNKEL (reference sequence). This CDR3 comprises 14 residues.